The clone carrying this TCR beta chain was seen a single time. The CDR3 sequence is 16 residues long. V gave up 4 bases and J gave up 0 bases, with 13 bases separating them. Germline CDR1 reads LNHDA; CDR2 reads SQIVND (reference sequence). The source of the sample is a study of metastatic and nonmetastatic thyroid tumors. TCRdb re-clonotyped the PCR reads via MiXCR. The sample records tens of thousands of clones, approximately 20% being singletons. Ahead of thyroid surgery, no patient had received treatment of any kind. The chain carries TRBV19 and TRBJ1-5; the D gene is possibly TRBD1 (5 bases). Source material: blood. This receptor was obtained from a female donor with papillary thyroid cancer or a benign thyroid nodule (not recorded which). Some clones in this sample may be carry-over from other donors' samples. CDR3 loop: CASSNQNRYSNQPQHF. As DNA, the CDR3 is TGTGCCAGTAGTAACCAAAACAGGTATAGCAATCAGCCCCAGCATTTT.